The sequence of this T cell receptor beta chain was determined in a study of shared clonotypes between healthy human individuals. Study information: Aged between 18 and 49, the donors were a couple of women and a few men.

This clone was seen a single time. Its ends do not fully match the called genes, so a read error is possible. The study ran the assay at deep level. Researchers divided each subset's genomic DNA evenly across several immunoSEQ plates. Measured with immunoSEQ multiplex PCR; TCRdb has only the in-frame clones, and not every one. The repertoire holds about 470,000 clones, with 70% to 80% as singletons. This CDR3 region has 14 residues. Per germline, CDR1 SGHVS and CDR2 FQNEAQ. The sequenced sample consisted of PBMCs. The sequence derives from a woman between 40 and 55 years old in good health. Some clones in this sample may be carry-over from other donors' samples. V is TRBV7-8 and J is TRBJ2-1; no clear D. The CDR3 nucleotides read TGTGCCAGCGGCTTACGGATCTTTAACAATGAGCAGTTCTTC. Its protein is CASGLRIFNNEQFF.